The rows below give T cell receptor beta chains drawn from one sample of a study of STAT3 mutations in large granular lymphocyte leukemia. Profiled with immunoSEQ multiplex PCR; TCRdb holds only in-frame clones, not every one. This sample yields about 3,800 clones, of which about two fifths are seen a single time; roughly 85% belongs to the top ten. Specimen: peripheral blood mononuclear cells. The receptor source for this set is a man between 60 and 75 years old with T-cell large granular lymphocyte leukemia. Some clones in this sample may be carry-over from other donors' samples. CDR3s include the opening cysteine and the closing phenylalanine or tryptophan. The D gene is left open where the match is weak. A row's size may be missing; if present it is once, few, many or a size class.

CASSLRWDVTF	TGTGCCAGCAGTTTACGATGGGACGTTACCTTC	TRBJ1-2	NA	few	TRBV28
CASSASDRNQPQHF	TGTGCCAGTAGTGCCTCAGACCGCAATCAGCCCCAGCATTTT	TRBJ1-5	NA	few	TRBV19
CASSPRVAPSYNEQFF	TGTGCCAGCTCACCACGGGTAGCGCCCTCCTACAATGAGCAGTTCTTC	TRBJ2-1	NA	few	TRBV18
CASSSDGFENGYTF	TGTGCCAGCAGTTCGGACGGATTTGAGAACGGCTACACCTTC	TRBJ1-2	NA	NA	TRBV27
CASSVEDRGPYEQYF	TGTGCCAGCAGCGTAGAGGACAGGGGACCCTACGAGCAGTACTTC	TRBJ2-7	TRBD1	few	TRBV6-1
CASSRGQSDTQYF	TGCGCCAGCAGCCGTGGACAATCGGATACGCAGTATTTT	TRBJ2-3	NA	NA	TRBV5-1
CASSFFSGASGELFF	TGCGCCAGCAGCTTCTTTAGCGGGGCCTCCGGGGAGCTGTTTTTT	TRBJ2-2	TRBD2	NA	TRBV5-1
CASSLEGLGSGYTF	TGCGCCAGCAGCCTGGAGGGGTTGGGGAGTGGCTACACCTTC	TRBJ1-2	NA	few	TRBV5-1
CASISGTSYEQYF	TGTGCCAGTATTTCCGGGACCTCCTACGAGCAGTACTTC	TRBJ2-7	NA	few	TRBV6-5
CASSRDYRSDTQYF	TGTGCCAGCAGCAGGGACTACCGCTCGGATACGCAGTATTTT	TRBJ2-3	TRBD2	NA	TRBV7-9
CASSLQGAQYF	TGTGCCAGCAGCCTGCAAGGGGCCCAGTACTTC	TRBJ2-5	NA	few	TRBV7-9
CAWSWGDTEAFF	TGTGCCTGGAGTTGGGGGGACACTGAAGCTTTCTTT	TRBJ1-1	NA	once	TRBV30
CSVPDRGGYTF	TGCAGCGTCCCCGACAGAGGTGGCTACACCTTC	TRBJ1-2	NA	NA	TRBV29-1
CAWSWKRSNQPQHF	TGTGCCTGGAGTTGGAAACGTAGCAATCAGCCCCAGCATTTT	TRBJ1-5	NA	NA	TRBV30
CASKGGGQETQYF	TGTGCCAGCAAAGGGGGAGGGCAAGAGACCCAGTACTTC	TRBJ2-5	NA	NA	TRBV6-5
CASGGDTEAFF	TGTGCCAGCGGCGGGGACACTGAAGCTTTCTTT	TRBJ1-1	NA	NA	TRBV6-6
CASSPNKGQPQHF	TGTGCCAGCTCACCGAATAAGGGGCAGCCCCAGCATTTT	TRBJ1-5	NA	few	TRBV18
CASAGRNGYTF	TGTGCCAGCGCAGGGCGTAACGGCTACACCTTC	TRBJ1-2	NA	NA	TRBV6-5
CSARGDGYTF	TGCAGCGCCCGAGGGGATGGCTACACCTTC	TRBJ1-2	NA	few	TRBV29-1
CASSLEGIADYNEQFF	TGCGCCAGCAGCTTGGAGGGGATAGCGGACTACAATGAGCAGTTCTTC	TRBJ2-1	NA	NA	TRBV5-1
CASSLGQYNSPLHF	TGTGCCAGCAGTTTAGGACAGTATAATTCACCCCTCCACTTT	TRBJ1-6	NA	few	TRBV27
CASSLERQGGADTQYF	TGTGCCAGCAGCTTGGAGCGCCAGGGCGGGGCAGATACGCAGTATTTT	TRBJ2-3	NA	NA	TRBV5-4
CASSFVADNEQFF	TGCGCCAGCAGCTTCGTAGCGGACAATGAGCAGTTCTTC	TRBJ2-1	NA	NA	TRBV5-1
CASSLGNAGNPFETQYF	TGTGCCAGCAGCTTAGGAAATGCGGGGAACCCTTTTGAGACCCAGTACTTC	TRBJ2-5	NA	NA	TRBV13
CASSTYFTSGTSNEQFF	TGTGCCAGTAGTACCTACTTCACCAGCGGGACTAGCAATGAGCAGTTCTTC	TRBJ2-1	TRBD2	NA	TRBV19
CATHSGTNIQYF	TGTGCCACCCACTCTGGGACCAACATTCAGTACTTC	TRBJ2-4	NA	NA	TRBV18
CASSLAGAASEKLFF	TGTGCCAGCAGCTTGGCGGGGGCGGCATCCGAAAAACTGTTTTTT	TRBJ1-4	NA	NA	TRBV5-4
CASSLGGVQDTQYF	TGCGCCAGCAGCTTGGGGGGGGTTCAGGATACGCAGTATTTT	TRBJ2-3	NA	NA	TRBV5-1